The 19 T cell receptor beta chains in this list originate from one sample, sequenced in a study of blood T cell repertoires in COVID-19. Some clones are missing from TCRdb's copy, which holds only in-frame ones; the method was immunoSEQ multiplex PCR. Found here are some 360,000 clones, about 90% of them singletons; the top ten hold 2% to 2.5%. The sequenced sample consisted of peripheral blood. All receptors come from a woman aged 60-75 years with COVID-19, enrolled during active disease.

The V and J genes are TRBV19 and TRBJ1-5; D not certain. Trimming stripped 3 bases from V and 5 bases from J, with 11 bases between. Germline lookup yields CDR1 LNHDA and CDR2 SQIVND (reference sequence). The CDR3 covers 14 residues. CDR3 DNA sequence: TGTGCCAGTAGTATGAGGCAAGCCCATCAGCCCCAGCATTTT. Amino acids: CASSMRQAHQPQHF.

The CDR3 loop reads CASSSLTGGLNTEAFF. CDR3 coding DNA: TGTGCCAGCAGCTCTCTGACAGGGGGCCTGAACACTGAAGCTTTCTTT. The chain is built from TRBV7-2 and TRBJ1-1; 10 bases agree with TRBD1. The CDR3 runs 16 residues. CDR1 is SGHTA and CDR2 is FQGNSA in the germline V gene. With 4 bases clipped from V and 0 bases from J, the junction kept 5 bases outside the gene matches.

The CDR3, as DNA: TGTGCCAGCAGCTTAAATGGGCCCAACCGAGAGACCCAGTACTTC. Encoded protein: CASSLNGPNRETQYF. The chain uses TRBV11-1 and TRBJ2-5, with D unresolved. Germline V gene sequence: CDR1 SGHAT, CDR2 FQDESV (reference sequence). The CDR3 consists of 15 residues. With 2 bases removed from V and 4 bases from J, the gap between germline ends came to 14 bases.

The chain recombines TRBV3-1 (or the pseudogene TRBV3-2) with TRBJ1-2, with a tentative D call TRBD1 (6 bases). Germline V gives CDR1 LGHDT, CDR2 YNNKEL (reference sequence). CDR3 length equals 17 residues. Trimming cost V 2 bases and J 2 bases, with 18 bases left between them. The CDR3: CASSQTRGAGENYGYTF. Written as DNA, the CDR3 is TGTGCCAGCAGCCAAACTCGGGGGGCCGGTGAAAACTATGGCTACACCTTC.

This clone appeared a few times. The chain uses TRBV18 and TRBJ2-2; 8 bases agree with TRBD1. CDR3 length: 17 amino acids. The V segment lost 3 bases and the J segment 1 base; nucleotides outside the gene matches: 7. Germline CDR1 reads KGHSH; CDR2 reads LQKENI. CDR3 sequence reads: CASSPKSGTGNTGELFF. The CDR3 nucleotides are TGTGCCAGCTCACCCAAATCCGGGACAGGGAACACCGGGGAGCTGTTTTTT. Based on the CDR3 plus reference TRBV18 and TRBJ2-2, the full variable domain is NAGVMQNPRHLVRRRGQEARLRCSPMKGHSHVYWYRQLPEEGLKFMVYLQKENIIDESGMPKERFSAEFPKEGPSILRIQQVVRGDSAAYFCASSPKSGTGNTGELFFGEGSRLTVL.

The J gene is TRBJ2-6, the V gene TRBV3-1 (or the pseudogene TRBV3-2); no clear D gene. V lost 1 base and J lost 0, with 7 bases in between. This CDR3 is 16 amino acids long. Germline CDR1 LGHDT, CDR2 YNNKEL (reference sequence). Here the CDR3 reads CASSQVWASGANVLTF. CDR3 in DNA: TGTGCCAGCAGCCAAGTATGGGCCTCTGGGGCCAACGTCCTGACTTTC.

The chain combines TRBV7-3 with TRBJ2-3; tentatively, D is TRBD1 (7 bases). CDR1 is SGHTA and CDR2 is FQGTGA in the germline V gene. Trimming shortened V by 1 base and J by 4 bases, and 12 bases separated the two germline ends. This CDR3 has 15 amino acids. The CDR3 protein is CASSLNGGGSDTQYF. CDR3 nucleotide sequence: TGTGCCAGCAGCTTAAACGGAGGGGGCTCAGATACGCAGTATTTT.

The chain is built from TRBV24-1 and TRBJ2-1, with 11 positions matching TRBD2. The CDR3 runs 16 residues. Germline V gives CDR1 KGHDR, CDR2 SFDVKD. Trimming cost V 3 bases and J 3 bases; bases outside gene matches: 3. The CDR3 nucleotides read TGTGCCACCAGTGATGCTAGCGGGGGGTACTACAATGAGCAGTTCTTC. As protein: CATSDASGGYYNEQFF.

This chain uses TRBV5-1 with TRBJ2-3; perhaps TRBD2 as D (6 bases). The CDR3 covers 15 residues. V was pared by 5 bases and J by 0 bases, with 13 bases between. Germline V gene sequence: CDR1 SGHRS, CDR2 YFSETQ. The CDR3 reads CASSSFSGSTDTQYF. The CDR3, as DNA: TGCGCCAGCAGTTCCTTCAGCGGGAGCACAGATACGCAGTATTTT.

The V and J genes are TRBV29-1 and TRBJ2-7, with 8 bases that match TRBD2. V was pared by 2 bases and J by 4 bases, with 10 bases of the junction left unmatched. CDR1 and CDR2 (germline): SQVTM, ANQGSEA. The length of the CDR3 is 15 residues. The CDR3 is CSVEQGTRKAYEQYF. DNA of the CDR3: TGCAGCGTTGAACAGGGGACTAGGAAAGCGTACGAGCAGTACTTC.

V gene TRBV4-2 combines with J gene TRBJ2-7; D is possibly TRBD1 (7 bases). V dropped 0 bases and J dropped 0 bases, with 9 bases sitting between them. CDR1 LGHNA and CDR2 YNFKEQ come from the germline V gene. This CDR3 region has 15 residues. CDR3 DNA sequence: TGTGCCAGCAGCCAAGAGGAGGGGGCCTCCTACGAGCAGTACTTC. It is translated as CASSQEEGASYEQYF.

The chain couples TRBV6-6 to TRBJ2-1; D is perhaps TRBD2 (7 bases). Germline V gene sequence: CDR1 MNHNY, CDR2 SVGAGI (reference sequence). V was cut by 6 bases and J by 7 bases, with 13 bases left in between. The CDR3 has 13 amino acids. In nucleotides, the CDR3 is TGTGCCAGCAGAAAGGGGGGGGAGAATGAGCAGTTCTTC. Amino acids: CASRKGGENEQFF.

V and J are TRBV28 and TRBJ2-3, with TRBD2 matching over 9 bases. The CDR3 has 15 residues. The germline CDR1 and CDR2 sequences are MDHEN and SYDVKM. V dropped 6 bases and J dropped 4; count of bases not matched to a gene: 8. The CDR3 DNA reads TGTGCCAGCAGCTGGGGCGGGGGGGCGGCAGATACGCAGTATTTT. Protein product: CASSWGGGAADTQYF.

A word on this clone: The same CDR3 also results from other DNA sequences found in this sample. The V and J genes are TRBV28 and TRBJ2-1; D might be TRBD2 (6 bases). V was pared by 4 bases and J by 10 bases, with 17 bases between. The CDR3 consists of 14 residues. Germline CDR1 and CDR2: MDHEN and SYDVKM. This chain's CDR3 is CASSSGLSVREQFF. The DNA of the CDR3 is TGTGCCAGCAGTTCGGGACTTAGCGTAAGGGAGCAGTTCTTC.

In nucleotides, the CDR3 is TGTGCCAGTAGAGGACAGGACAGCTCCTATAATTCACCCCTCCACTTT. The encoded protein is CASRGQDSSYNSPLHF. This chain links TRBV19 with TRBJ1-6; the match to TRBD1 covers 7 bases. Germline V gene sequence: CDR1 LNHDA, CDR2 SQIVND (reference sequence). V was clipped by 6 bases and J by 0 bases; unmatched bases: 5. The CDR3 covers 16 residues.

This sequence joins TRBV7-3 and TRBJ2-5; perhaps TRBD2 as D (5 bases). Germline V gene lookup returns CDR1 SGHTA and CDR2 FQGTGA. CDR3 length: 15 amino acids. Deletions cut 1 base from V and 2 bases from J, with 11 bases between. CDR3 protein: CASSLRPPGQETQYF. In DNA form, the CDR3 reads TGTGCCAGCAGCTTAAGGCCCCCGGGGCAAGAGACCCAGTACTTC.

V gene TRBV9 combines with J gene TRBJ1-1, with 8 positions matching TRBD1. From germline, CDR1 is SGDLS and CDR2 YYNGEE. CDR3 length: 15 amino acids. V trimming: 4 bases; J trimming: 5 bases; junction bases outside the gene matches: 10. This chain's CDR3 is CASSPRTGTDTEAFF. Written as DNA, the CDR3 is TGTGCCAGCAGCCCCAGGACAGGGACGGATACTGAAGCTTTCTTT. Full variable domain (missing parts from reference TRBV9 and TRBJ1-1): DSGVTQTPKHLITATGQRVTLRCSPRSGDLSVYWYQQSLDQGLQFLIQYYNGEERAKGNILERFSAQQFPDLHSELNLSSLELGDSALYFCASSPRTGTDTEAFFGQGTRLTVV.

The V and J genes are TRBV28 and TRBJ1-1; 7 nucleotides match TRBD1. The germline CDR1 and CDR2 sequences are MDHEN and SYDVKM. The CDR3 is 14 residues long. Losses at the gene ends were 7 bases for V and 1 base for J; bases not matched to a gene: 6. CDR3 DNA: TGTGCCAGCACGGAAGGGGGCAAGAACACTGAAGCTTTCTTT. Translating gives CASTEGGKNTEAFF.

The rearrangement links TRBV4-1 to TRBJ2-1; 7 nucleotides match TRBD1. The germline gives CDR1 MGHRA, CDR2 YSYEKL. V shed 2 bases and J 10 bases; nucleotides not matched to a gene: 8. The length of the CDR3 is 14 residues. The CDR3 loop is CASSQPQDRSEQFF. The CDR3 DNA sequence: TGCGCCAGCAGCCAACCCCAGGACAGGTCGGAGCAGTTCTTC.